These 18 T cell receptor beta chains originate from one sample sequenced in a study of human T cells and chemical hapten exposure. TCRdb analysed the RACE reads with MiXCR anew, one entry per CDR3 protein. Of fewer than 85,000 distinct CDR3 sequences detected, around 10% appear once; the ten largest clones hold 1.6%. Time point defined: patch test 2, 6 weeks after DPC sensitization. Treatment given: therapeutic diphenylcyclopropenone sensitization with weekly scalp DPC. The sequencing here drew on whole blood, taken in connection with sensitization to the hapten diphenylcyclopropenone (DPC). These receptors were collected from a young man with alopecia areata. Some clones in this sample may be carry-over from other donors' samples.

This clonotype appeared many times. The V gene is TRBV7-3, the J gene TRBJ2-5; D not certain. Germline V lookup: CDR1 SGHTA, CDR2 FQGTGA. The CDR3 spans 13 residues. V was pared by 5 bases and J by 4 bases, with 11 bases between. CDR3 DNA: TGTGCCAGCAGCCCAGGCCTGTCAGAGACCCAGTACTTC. Amino acids: CASSPGLSETQYF.

The gene calls are TRBV24-1 and TRBJ2-2; 9 nucleotides align to TRBD1. Germline values: CDR1 KGHDR, CDR2 SFDVKD. The CDR3 has 15 amino acids. V gave up 3 bases and J gave up 7 bases; unmatched junction bases: 5. The CDR3 region has the DNA TGTGCCACCAGTGATAACAGGGGGCAGGGCGGGGAGCTGTTTTTT. Amino acid sequence: CATSDNRGQGGELFF.

This clonotype was recorded a few times. J is TRBJ2-1 and V is TRBV7-9, with TRBD2 matching 9 bases. The CDR3 totals 14 residues. V lost 1 base, J lost 8 bases, and 3 bases stayed unmatched. Germline loops: CDR1 SEHNR, CDR2 FQNEAQ (reference sequence). In DNA form, the CDR3 reads TGTGCCAGCAGCTTAGTCTGGACTAGCGATGAGCAGTTCTTC. Protein: CASSLVWTSDEQFF.

This clonotype has at least ten counts. This chain links TRBV7-3 with TRBJ2-1; TRBD2 aligns across 11 bases. J lost 3 bases, V lost 4 bases, and 5 bases had no gene match. The CDR3 is made up of 16 amino acids. Germline values: CDR1 SGHTA, CDR2 FQGTGA. The CDR3 reads CASSSLAGGFYNEQFF. CDR3 DNA: TGTGCCAGCAGCTCTCTAGCGGGGGGATTCTACAATGAGCAGTTCTTC. Together with reference TRBV7-3 and TRBJ2-1, the CDR3 gives the full variable domain: GAGVSQTPSNKVTEKGKYVELRCDPISGHTALYWYRQSLGQGPEFLIYFQGTGAADDSGLPNDRFFAVRPEGSVSTLKIQRTERGDSAVYLCASSSLAGGFYNEQFFGPGTRLTVL.

This clonotype was picked up many times. V is TRBV4-2 and J is TRBJ2-1; D is undetermined. Trimming removed 1 base from V and 2 bases from J, with 6 bases in between. Germline V gene sequence: CDR1 LGHNA, CDR2 YNFKEQ. The CDR3 is 14 amino acids. The CDR3: CASSQVGAYNEQFF. The CDR3 nucleotides are TGTGCCAGCAGCCAAGTTGGAGCCTACAATGAGCAGTTCTTC.

The chain combines TRBV29-1 with TRBJ2-3; no definite D call. The V end was cut by 7 bases, the J end by 0 bases, with 8 bases between. The CDR3 covers 12 residues. The germline V gene has CDR1 SQVTM and CDR2 ANQGSEA. CDR3 sequence (DNA): TGCAGCGCCACGAGGAGCACAGATACGCAGTATTTT. Protein product: CSATRSTDTQYF.

This clonotype was detected a few times. This sequence joins TRBV5-1 and TRBJ2-7, with D tentatively TRBD1 (6 bases). This CDR3 region has 13 residues. The germline V gene has CDR1 SGHRS and CDR2 YFSETQ. V dropped 0 bases and J dropped 5 bases, with 9 bases sitting between them. The CDR3 DNA reads TGCGCCAGCAGCTTGGCAGGGGTAGACGAGCAGTACTTC. Translated, it gives CASSLAGVDEQYF.

About this clonotype: One base away lies a much larger clone, so this may be a sequencing read error. The J gene is TRBJ2-2, the V gene TRBV6-6, with D hard to call. This CDR3 spans 17 amino acids. V lost 7 bases to trimming and J lost 5 bases, with 23 bases between them. Germline lookup yields CDR1 MNHNY and CDR2 SVGAGI (reference sequence). CDR3 sequence reads: CASKGGSFRNWTGELFF. CDR3 coding DNA: TGTGCCAGCAAGGGCGGATCTTTCCGGAACTGGACCGGGGAGCTGTTTTTT.

This clonotype has only a few counts. The J gene is TRBJ2-5, the V gene TRBV7-9; 9 positions match TRBD1. The V and J ends lost 1 base and 3 bases, in that order; junction bases with no gene match: 0. Germline values: CDR1 SEHNR, CDR2 FQNEAQ (reference sequence). The CDR3 is 14 amino acids. The DNA of the CDR3 is TGTGCCAGCAGCTTAGGGGACAGGGAAGAGACCCAGTACTTC. It yields the protein CASSLGDREETQYF. Drawing the rest from reference TRBV7-9 and TRBJ2-5, the complete variable domain is DTGVSQNPRHKITKRGQNVTFRCDPISEHNRLYWYRQTLGQGPEFLTYFQNEAQLEKSRLLSDRFSAERPKGSFSTLEIQRTEQGDSAMYLCASSLGDREETQYFGPGTRLLVL.

The CDR3 DNA is TGCGCCAGCAGCCAAGACGTCAACTTCGCTGAAGCTTTCTTT. As protein: CASSQDVNFAEAFF. The chain has TRBV4-3 and TRBJ1-1, with unresolved D. Germline V gives CDR1 LGHNA, CDR2 YSLEER. The V end was cut by 0 bases, the J end by 6 bases, with 11 bases between. The CDR3 contains 14 residues.

This rearrangement joins TRBV27 to TRBJ2-5; no clear D. This CDR3 contains 13 residues. Germline CDR1 MNHEY, CDR2 SMNVEV (reference sequence). With 3 bases removed from V and 2 bases from J, the gap between germline ends came to 7 bases. This CDR3 reads CASSFGLQETQYF. DNA for the CDR3: TGTGCCAGCAGTTTCGGCTTACAAGAGACCCAGTACTTC.

The DNA of the CDR3 is TGTGCCAGCAGCTTAGTTGATTCCTACAATGAGCAGTTCTTC. This gives the protein CASSLVDSYNEQFF. The V and J genes are TRBV7-2 and TRBJ2-1, with no clear D. CDR3 length: 14 residues. Germline V gives CDR1 SGHTA, CDR2 FQGNSA. Trimming pared 1 base from V and 1 base from J, leaving 5 bases between. Filled out from reference TRBV7-2 and TRBJ2-1, the complete variable domain reads GAGVSQSPSNKVTEKGKDVELRCDPISGHTALYWYRQSLGQGLEFLIYFQGNSAPDKSGLPSDRFSAERTGGSVSTLTIQRTQQEDSAVYLCASSLVDSYNEQFFGPGTRLTVL.

CDR3 nucleotides: TGTGCCAGTACCGTTACGGGGGGCACAGATACGCAGTATTTT. Translation gives CASTVTGGTDTQYF. This chain links TRBV6-2 or TRBV6-3 with TRBJ2-3; perhaps TRBD2 as D (6 bases). The CDR3 contains 14 residues. V dropped 9 bases and J dropped 1 base, with 14 bases sitting between them. From germline, CDR1 is MNHEY and CDR2 SVGEGT.

This clonotype has ten or more counts. The V and J genes are TRBV7-3 and TRBJ2-3; D is possibly TRBD2 (6 bases). This CDR3 contains 14 residues. The ends were cut back, 5 bases at V and 0 bases at J, with 9 bases in the middle. Germline lookup yields CDR1 SGHTA and CDR2 FQGTGA. The CDR3 bases are TGTGCCAGCAGCCCAGGGACTAGCACAGATACGCAGTATTTT. Protein sequence: CASSPGTSTDTQYF.

This clonotype has a count of ten or more. This chain links TRBV20-1 with TRBJ2-5; TRBD2 agrees at 10 bases. CDR1 and CDR2 from the germline V gene are DFQATT and SNEGSKA (reference sequence). CDR3 length: 14 amino acids. V lost 1 base, J lost 2 bases, and 1 base stayed unmatched. This chain's CDR3 is CSARGTSGQETQYF. Written as DNA, the CDR3 is TGCAGTGCTAGAGGGACTAGCGGACAAGAGACCCAGTACTTC.

In its sample, this clonotype was seen once. The gene calls are TRBV4-3 and TRBJ2-1; no definite D call. CDR3 length: 11 amino acids. V shed 4 bases and J shed 9 bases, with 7 bases lying between them. CDR1 LGHNA and CDR2 YSLEER come from the germline V gene. CDR3 region: CASSRVGEQFF. The CDR3, as DNA: TGCGCCAGCAGCCGCGTGGGTGAGCAGTTCTTC.

V gene TRBV6-6 combines with J gene TRBJ1-2, with 7 bases fitting TRBD1. The J segment lost 2 bases and the V segment lost 4 bases, leaving 1 base of the junction unmatched. The V gene's germline CDR1 is MNHNY and CDR2 SVGAGI (reference sequence). The CDR3 runs to 13 residues. CDR3 amino acids: CASSSGQNYGYTF. Here the CDR3 DNA reads TGTGCCAGCAGTTCGGGACAGAACTATGGCTACACCTTC.

Regarding this clonotype: Given a much more abundant clone one base away, this may be a read error. This sequence joins TRBV3-1 and TRBJ2-5, with unresolved D. The CDR3 length is 11 residues. Germline CDR1 LGHDT, CDR2 YNNKEL (reference sequence). Between the trimmed V and J ends, which lost 6 bases and 3 bases, there was a span of 5 bases. The CDR3 bases are TGTGCCAGCAGACCCAAAGAGACCCAGTACTTC. Its translation is CASRPKETQYF.